This T cell receptor (beta chain) originates from a study of blood T cell repertoires in COVID-19. Across the study: The samples span acute and convalescent COVID-19 from the United States, Italy and Spain. PBMCs, B-cell-depleted T cells, or T cells provided the cDNA or gDNA that made up the material.

TCRdb keeps only in-frame clones here, not all; method: immunoSEQ multiplex PCR. The sample yields approximately 33,000 clones, around 90% seen once. The trim removed 0 bases at V and 8 bases at J, leaving 4 bases unmatched. Germline CDR1 and CDR2: SGHNT and YYREEE (reference sequence). The CDR3 is made up of 13 amino acids. The chain recombines TRBV5-4 with TRBJ1-1; TRBD1 matches 7 bases. The TCR originated in a man aged 55 to 70 with COVID-19, enrolled during active disease. Material: peripheral blood. CDR3 region: CASSLGDRAEAFF. The DNA of the CDR3 is TGTGCCAGCAGCTTGGGGGACAGAGCAGAAGCTTTCTTT.